This T cell receptor beta chain was captured in a study of control samples from healthy donors and cancer patients. Clones were read by immunoSEQ multiplex PCR, and TCRdb kept only the in-frame ones, dropping some. The sample lists approximately 52,000 clones; approximately 95% were seen once. V lost 3 bases to trimming and J lost 4 bases, with 9 bases between them. CDR3 length: 13 residues. Germline CDR1 and CDR2: SGHVS and FQNEAQ. Sequenced material: blood. The V gene is TRBV7-8, the J gene TRBJ2-5; D not resolved. The sequence was obtained from a woman aged 18-29 years in good health. This chain's CDR3 is CASSLNFIETQYF. As DNA, the CDR3 is TGTGCCAGCAGCTTGAACTTTATAGAGACCCAGTACTTC.